The rows below give T cell receptor beta chains drawn from one sample of a study of shared clonotypes between healthy human individuals. Sequenced by immunoSEQ multiplex PCR; TCRdb stores in-frame clones only, minus some. The profile covers about 680,000 clones, with roughly 72% appearing a single time and 1.5% to 2% taken by the ten largest. Material for sequencing was memory CD4+ T cells sorted from blood. The receptors were sampled from a woman aged 25 to 39 in good health. CDR3s include the opening cysteine and the closing phenylalanine or tryptophan. The D gene is left open where the match is weak. A row's size may be missing; if present it is once, few, many or a size class.

size: -; length: 15; D: TRBD2; J: TRBJ2-7; V: TRBV5-4; DNA: TGTGCCAGCAGCTTATCTAGCGGGAGCAGCTACGAGCAGTACTTC; CDR3: CASSLSSGSSYEQYF
size: -; length: 15; D: -; J: TRBJ2-5; V: TRBV6-5; DNA: TGTGCCAGCAGTTACTCGACACAGTACCAAGAGACCCAGTACTTC; CDR3: CASSYSTQYQETQYF
size: -; length: 15; D: TRBD2; J: TRBJ2-1; V: TRBV2; DNA: TGTGCCAGCAGTGGGCTTCTAGCGGGAGCCAATGAGCAGTTCTTC; CDR3: CASSGLLAGANEQFF
size: -; length: 15; D: -; J: TRBJ2-3; V: TRBV5-8; DNA: TGTGCCAGCAGCCCCCTGGGCCTTAGCACAGATACGCAGTATTTT; CDR3: CASSPLGLSTDTQYF
size: -; length: 16; D: TRBD1; J: TRBJ2-2; V: TRBV11-3; DNA: TGTGCCAGCAGCTTCACCGGACAGGGCGAAACCGGGGAGCTGTTTTTT; CDR3: CASSFTGQGETGELFF
size: -; length: 15; D: -; J: TRBJ2-1; V: TRBV7-8; DNA: TGTGCCAGCAGCTACAGGGTACTGGGTAGCGATGAGCAGTTCTTC; CDR3: CASSYRVLGSDEQFF
size: -; length: 18; D: TRBD1; J: TRBJ2-1; V: TRBV15; DNA: TGTGCCACTGGCGGGACAGGGGGCTCCGGTTCTCACTACAATGAGCAGTTCTTC; CDR3: CATGGTGGSGSHYNEQFF
size: -; length: 10; D: -; J: TRBJ2-3; V: TRBV29-1; DNA: TGCAGCCTTAGCACAGATACGCAGTATTTT; CDR3: CSLSTDTQYF
size: -; length: 15; D: -; J: TRBJ1-4; V: TRBV7-2; DNA: TGTGCCAGCAGCCCTCGACTAACAACTAATGAAAAACTGTTTTTT; CDR3: CASSPRLTTNEKLFF
size: -; length: 14; D: TRBD2; J: TRBJ2-1; V: TRBV2; DNA: TGTGCCAGCCTAGAGCGGGAGGGTTACAATGAGCAGTTCTTC; CDR3: CASLEREGYNEQFF
size: -; length: 15; D: -; J: TRBJ2-3; V: TRBV5-1; DNA: TGCGCCAGCAGCTCCGGACAGCCAGGGGCGGATACGCAGTATTTT; CDR3: CASSSGQPGADTQYF
size: -; length: 13; D: -; J: TRBJ2-7; V: TRBV27; DNA: TGTGCCAGCAGTAGTCAGGGGGGATACGAGCAGTACTTC; CDR3: CASSSQGGYEQYF
size: -; length: 17; D: TRBD2; J: TRBJ2-7; V: TRBV7-2; DNA: TGTGCCAGCAGCTTAAGCCTCTGGACTAGCGGGAGCTACGAGCAGTACTTC; CDR3: CASSLSLWTSGSYEQYF
size: -; length: 14; D: -; J: TRBJ2-4; V: TRBV7-9; DNA: TGTGCCAGCAGCTTAGTGGAAGCCAAAAACATTCAGTACTTC; CDR3: CASSLVEAKNIQYF
size: -; length: 16; D: TRBD2; J: TRBJ2-5; V: TRBV27; DNA: TGTGCCAGCAGTTTATCTGGTAGCGGGAGGTCGGAGACCCAGTACTTC; CDR3: CASSLSGSGRSETQYF
size: -; length: 16; D: -; J: TRBJ2-2; V: TRBV7-8; DNA: TGTGCCAGCAGCTTAAAGAGGTGGGCGGACACCGGGGAGCTGTTTTTT; CDR3: CASSLKRWADTGELFF
size: -; length: 16; D: TRBD2; J: TRBJ2-2; V: TRBV28; DNA: TGTGCCAGCAGTAAAGATGGACTAGCTGGCACCGGGGAGCTGTTTTTT; CDR3: CASSKDGLAGTGELFF
size: -; length: 15; D: TRBD2; J: TRBJ2-3; V: TRBV7-3; DNA: TGTGCCAGCAGCCCAGGACTAGGAGAGGCAGATACGCAGTATTTT; CDR3: CASSPGLGEADTQYF
size: -; length: 16; D: TRBD2; J: TRBJ2-3; V: TRBV30; DNA: TGTGCCTGGACCTTCGGACTAGCGGGAGTTGTAGATACGCAGTATTTT; CDR3: CAWTFGLAGVVDTQYF
size: -; length: 13; D: -; J: TRBJ1-5; V: TRBV30; DNA: TGTGCCTGGAGTGTACGGGGGGCTCAGCCCCAGCATTTT; CDR3: CAWSVRGAQPQHF
size: -; length: 14; D: -; J: TRBJ1-2; V: TRBV2; DNA: TGTGCCAGCAGTGAATCGGGGGGGACTTATGGCTACACCTTC; CDR3: CASSESGGTYGYTF
size: -; length: 13; D: -; J: TRBJ1-4; V: TRBV21-1; DNA: TGTGCCAGCAGCACATCAACTAATGAAAAACTGTTTTTT; CDR3: CASSTSTNEKLFF
size: -; length: 17; D: TRBD2; J: TRBJ2-1; V: TRBV2; DNA: TGTGCCAGCACCAGACTAGCGGGGAAGAGGACCTACAATGAGCAGTTCTTC; CDR3: CASTRLAGKRTYNEQFF
size: -; length: 13; D: -; J: TRBJ2-3; V: TRBV18; DNA: TGTGCCAGCTCAGAAGGGAGCACAGATACGCAGTATTTT; CDR3: CASSEGSTDTQYF
size: -; length: 16; D: -; J: TRBJ2-1; V: TRBV5-4; DNA: TGTGCCAGCAGCCTCCCCCCCCAAGCCGGCTCGAATGAGCAGTTCTTC; CDR3: CASSLPPQAGSNEQFF
size: once; length: 13; D: -; J: TRBJ2-7; V: TRBV7-2; DNA: TGTGCCAGCAGCTTAATGACAACATCCGAGCAGTACTTC; CDR3: CASSLMTTSEQYF
size: -; length: 14; D: -; J: TRBJ2-2; V: TRBV28; DNA: TGTGCCAGCAGTTCCCCAGGTGGCACCGGGGAGCTGTTTTTT; CDR3: CASSSPGGTGELFF
size: once; length: 13; D: TRBD2; J: TRBJ2-3; V: TRBV4-1; DNA: TGCGCCAGCAGCACCCGACTAGCCGCCACGCAGTATTTT; CDR3: CASSTRLAATQYF
size: few; length: 12; D: TRBD2; J: TRBJ2-5; V: TRBV28; DNA: TGTGCCAGCAGGGGGGGGGAAGAGACCCAGTACTTC; CDR3: CASRGGEETQYF
size: -; length: 16; D: -; J: TRBJ2-7; V: TRBV5-1; DNA: TGCGCCAGCAGCCCAGCCCGGGGGAGAAACTCCTACGAGCAGTACTTC; CDR3: CASSPARGRNSYEQYF
size: few; length: 13; D: -; J: TRBJ1-1; V: TRBV14; DNA: TGTGCCAGCAGCTGGACGTCGAACACTGAAGCTTTCTTT; CDR3: CASSWTSNTEAFF
size: -; length: 15; D: TRBD2; J: TRBJ2-3; V: TRBV9; DNA: TGTGCCAGCAGCGACCGGACTAGCGGGAAGGTTACGCAGTATTTT; CDR3: CASSDRTSGKVTQYF
size: -; length: 13; D: -; J: TRBJ2-5; V: TRBV10-1; DNA: TGCGCCAGCAGTAATACAGGGTGGGAGACCCAGTACTTC; CDR3: CASSNTGWETQYF
size: -; length: 14; D: -; J: TRBJ1-1; V: TRBV5-1; DNA: TGCGCCAGCAGCCCCGGACAGCCGAGGACTGAAGCTTTCTTT; CDR3: CASSPGQPRTEAFF
size: once; length: 15; D: TRBD1; J: TRBJ1-5; V: TRBV18; DNA: TGTGCCAGCTCACCAGGGACAGGGAGCAATCAGCCCCAGCATTTT; CDR3: CASSPGTGSNQPQHF
size: once; length: 16; D: -; J: TRBJ2-3; V: TRBV19; DNA: TGTGCCAGTAGGCCTCGGGGGCGCGAGGGATCAGATACGCAGTATTTT; CDR3: CASRPRGREGSDTQYF
size: -; length: 16; D: -; J: TRBJ2-6; V: TRBV7-8; DNA: TGTGCCAGCAGCTCCAGCTCTTTCTCTGGGGCCAACGTCCTGACTTTC; CDR3: CASSSSSFSGANVLTF
size: -; length: 17; D: -; J: TRBJ1-1; V: TRBV11-2; DNA: TGTGCCAGCAGCTTAGTTCAGGGGCGTCTGTCGGGTACTGAAGCTTTCTTT; CDR3: CASSLVQGRLSGTEAFF
size: few; length: 10; D: -; J: TRBJ2-5; V: TRBV20-1; DNA: TGCAGTGCGAGAAGGGAGACCCAGTACTTC; CDR3: CSARRETQYF
size: -; length: 13; D: TRBD2; J: TRBJ2-1; V: TRBV28; DNA: TGTGCCAGCAGTTTAGCAGCGGGAGGCGAGCAGTTCTTC; CDR3: CASSLAAGGEQFF
size: -; length: 15; D: -; J: TRBJ2-3; V: TRBV11-3; DNA: TGTGCCAGCAGCTTAGGTGAGGGAAACACAGATACGCAGTATTTT; CDR3: CASSLGEGNTDTQYF
size: once; length: 15; D: -; J: TRBJ2-2; V: TRBV5-6; DNA: TGTGCCAGCAGCTTCAAGGACAGACCCACCGGGGAGCTGTTTTTT; CDR3: CASSFKDRPTGELFF
size: -; length: 13; D: -; J: TRBJ2-2; V: TRBV28; DNA: TGTGCCAGCAGTATCATCAACACCGGGGAGCTGTTTTTT; CDR3: CASSIINTGELFF
size: -; length: 14; D: TRBD1; J: TRBJ1-2; V: TRBV5-4; DNA: TGTGCCAGCAGCTTGGGGGACAGGGCAGCTGGCTACACCTTC; CDR3: CASSLGDRAAGYTF
size: few; length: 15; D: -; J: TRBJ2-1; V: TRBV5-5; DNA: TGTGCCAGCAGCTTCTCTTTCGCCGGGGACAATGAGCAGTTCTTC; CDR3: CASSFSFAGDNEQFF
size: once; length: 13; D: -; J: TRBJ2-7; V: TRBV19; DNA: TGTGCCAGTCCAGGACAGCCGTCCTACGAGCAGTACTTC; CDR3: CASPGQPSYEQYF
size: -; length: 15; D: -; J: TRBJ1-2; V: TRBV11-1; DNA: TGTGCCAGCAGCCCAGGGGCGACCCTCAGGGACGGCTACACCTTC; CDR3: CASSPGATLRDGYTF
size: -; length: 13; D: TRBD1; J: TRBJ1-5; V: TRBV19; DNA: TGTGCCAGTAGCGGACAGGGCGATCAGCCCCAGCATTTT; CDR3: CASSGQGDQPQHF
size: -; length: 16; D: TRBD2; J: TRBJ2-4; V: TRBV5-1; DNA: TGCGCCAGCAGCCTCATAGCGGGAGGAGAGGGGGGCATTCAGTACTTC; CDR3: CASSLIAGGEGGIQYF